This T cell receptor (beta chain) was sequenced during a study of control samples from healthy donors and cancer patients. The data were produced by immunoSEQ multiplex PCR, yet TCRdb's version contains in-frame clones alone and is incomplete. This sample has more than 120,000 clones, with about 90% found just once. The receptor was derived from a man aged 25 to 45 in good health. The sequencing input was blood.

Here the CDR3 reads CASSIGQGGLNEQFF. The CDR3 coding sequence is TGTGCCAGTAGTATAGGACAGGGGGGGCTCAATGAGCAGTTCTTC. The chain joins TRBV19 to TRBJ2-1; 9 positions agree with TRBD1. The length of the CDR3 is 15 residues. With 1 base clipped from V and 6 bases from J, the junction kept 4 bases outside the gene matches. Germline-derived CDR1 and CDR2 are LNHDA and SQIVND (reference sequence).